What follows describes a single T cell receptor beta chain. A junction boundary mismatches the germline segment, possibly from a read error. This CDR3 region has 11 residues. Germline loops: CDR1 SNHLY, CDR2 FYNNEI. This specimen belongs to a study of blood T cell repertoires in COVID-19. Repertoires were generated with immunoSEQ multiplex PCR, while TCRdb's copy carries only in-frame clones and drops some. The table shows some 250,000 clones, with over 75% occurring only once. The material sequenced was peripheral blood. The TCR sequence derives from a man in his thirties or forties who had recovered from COVID-19. The chain uses TRBV2 and TRBJ1-1; D uncertain. CDR3 loop: CASSDNTEAFF. The CDR3 DNA follows: TGTGCCAGCAGTGATAACACAGAAGCTTTCTTT.